This TCR beta chain was captured by sequencing in a study of blood T cell repertoires in COVID-19. The overall study: The study drew acute and convalescent COVID-19 samples from the United States, Italy and Spain. Sources were T cells, B-cell-depleted T cells, or PBMCs; the material itself was cDNA or gDNA.

Original analysis: Cell counts per sample came from amplifying reference gene primers. Profiling relied on immunoSEQ multiplex PCR, and the TCRdb table lists in-frame clones only, not all of them. V, J and clone size were drawn from that table, and D and trimming were deduced from the DNA. The data hold around 230,000 clones, with around 82% observed a single time. Germline V lookup: CDR1 MGHDK, CDR2 SYGVNS. V lost 4 bases, J lost 2 bases, and 19 bases lay in between. The CDR3 has 17 amino acids. This receptor was taken from a woman aged 40-49 years with active or convalescent COVID-19. The sample comprised peripheral blood. The chain joins TRBV25-1 to TRBJ2-3, with D possibly TRBD1 on 6 matching bases. The CDR3: CASSVVKGQLNTDTQYF. CDR3 DNA: TGTGCCAGCAGTGTCGTTAAAGGACAGCTGAACACAGATACGCAGTATTTT. The whole variable domain, filled in from reference TRBV25-1 and TRBJ2-3, reads EADIYQTPRYLVIGTGKKITLECSQTMGHDKMYWYQQDPGMELHLIHYSYGVNSTEKGDLSSESTVSRIRTEHFPLTLESARPSHTSQYLCASSVVKGQLNTDTQYFGPGTRLTVL.